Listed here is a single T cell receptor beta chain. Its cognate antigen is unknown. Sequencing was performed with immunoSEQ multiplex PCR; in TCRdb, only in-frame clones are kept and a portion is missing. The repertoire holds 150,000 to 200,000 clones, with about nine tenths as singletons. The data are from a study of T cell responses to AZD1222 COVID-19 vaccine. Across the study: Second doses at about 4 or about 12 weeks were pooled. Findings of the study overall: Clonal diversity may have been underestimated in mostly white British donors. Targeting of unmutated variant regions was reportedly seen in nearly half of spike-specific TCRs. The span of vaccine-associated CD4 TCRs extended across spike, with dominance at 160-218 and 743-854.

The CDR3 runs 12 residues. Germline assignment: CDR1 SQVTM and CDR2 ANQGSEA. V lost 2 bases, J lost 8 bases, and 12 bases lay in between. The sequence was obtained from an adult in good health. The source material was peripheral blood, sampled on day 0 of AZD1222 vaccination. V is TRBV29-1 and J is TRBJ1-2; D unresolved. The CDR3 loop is CSVEPSLGGYTF. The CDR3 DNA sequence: TGCAGCGTTGAACCATCCCTGGGAGGCTACACCTTC.